This T cell receptor (beta chain) stems from a study of T cell responses to AZD1222 COVID-19 vaccine. Clones were sequenced by immunoSEQ multiplex PCR, and TCRdb holds only the in-frame ones, with some missing. The data hold about 120,000 clones, with about 90% observed a single time. As to this clone: The CDR3 ends on some other residue instead of the conserved phenylalanine or tryptophan, so this is likely a read error. No DNA is shown, since the ends of the CDR3 on it are uncertain; the CDR3 is the one TCRdb lists.

The CDR3 is made up of 11 amino acids, end residues included. Germline loops: CDR1 SQVTM, CDR2 ANQGSEA. V is TRBV29-1 and J is TRBJ1-1; whether TRBD1, the table's D call, matches the DNA was not checked. Material: peripheral blood, obtained 28 days after the second AZD1222 dose. This sequence was found in an adult who received the AZD1222 COVID-19 vaccine. The chain's CDR3 is CSVGEAGGPAV.